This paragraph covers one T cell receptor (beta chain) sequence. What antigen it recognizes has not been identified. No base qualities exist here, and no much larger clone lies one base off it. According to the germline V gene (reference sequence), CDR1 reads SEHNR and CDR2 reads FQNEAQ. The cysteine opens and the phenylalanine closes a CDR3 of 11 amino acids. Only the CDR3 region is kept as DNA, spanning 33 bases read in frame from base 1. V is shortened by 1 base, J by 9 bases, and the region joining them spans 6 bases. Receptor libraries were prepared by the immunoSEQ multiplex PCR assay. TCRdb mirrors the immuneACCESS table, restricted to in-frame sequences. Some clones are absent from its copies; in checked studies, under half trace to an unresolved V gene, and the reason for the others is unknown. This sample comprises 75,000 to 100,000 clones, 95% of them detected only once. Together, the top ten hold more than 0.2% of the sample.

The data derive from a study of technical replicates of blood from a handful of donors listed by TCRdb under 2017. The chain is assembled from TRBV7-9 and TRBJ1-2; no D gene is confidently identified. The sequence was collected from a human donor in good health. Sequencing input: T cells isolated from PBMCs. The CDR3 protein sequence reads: CASSLEYSYTF. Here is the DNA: TGTGCCAGCAGCTTAGAATACAGCTACACCTTC.